This T cell receptor beta chain was profiled in a study of blood T cells in healthy people across ages. Combining a sample-barcoded 5' primer with a J-beta primer mix, a second PCR ran for 7 to 11 cycles. TCRdb re-derived calls from the 5' RACE reads in MiXCR, one entry per CDR3 protein. The sample lists 780,000 or so distinct CDR3 sequences; around 50% were seen once. The CDR3 sequence is 14 residues long. V gave up 6 bases and J gave up 5 bases; unmatched junction bases: 4. This TCR was sampled from a man aged 35 to 55 in good health. The sample taken for sequencing was blood. V gene TRBV12-3 or TRBV12-4 combines with J gene TRBJ2-5; 12 positions agree with TRBD2. CDR3: CASSRLAGVETQYF. For the CDR3, the DNA is TGTGCCAGCAGCCGACTAGCGGGGGTGGAGACCCAGTACTTC.